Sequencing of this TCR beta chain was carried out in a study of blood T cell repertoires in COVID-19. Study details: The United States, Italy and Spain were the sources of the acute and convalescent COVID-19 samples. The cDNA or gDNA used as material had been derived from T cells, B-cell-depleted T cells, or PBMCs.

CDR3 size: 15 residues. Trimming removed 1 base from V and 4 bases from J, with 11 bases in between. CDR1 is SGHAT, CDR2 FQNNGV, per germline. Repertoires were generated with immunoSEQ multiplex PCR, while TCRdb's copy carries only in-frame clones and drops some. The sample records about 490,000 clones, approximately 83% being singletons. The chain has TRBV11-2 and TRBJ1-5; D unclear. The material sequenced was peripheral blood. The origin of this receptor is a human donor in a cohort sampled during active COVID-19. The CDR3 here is CASSLGGRDNQPQHF. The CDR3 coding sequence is TGTGCCAGCAGCTTAGGAGGACGGGATAATCAGCCCCAGCATTTT.